This entry is about one T cell receptor beta chain. Germline assignment: CDR1 LNHDA and CDR2 SQIVND (reference sequence). The CDR3 runs 14 residues. V was pared by 10 bases and J by 2 bases, with 7 bases of the junction left unmatched. Seattle's cohort entered during active infection and was followed longitudinally. As handled by the study authors: The authors estimated nucleated cell counts from reference gene primer amplification. Here immunoSEQ multiplex PCR was the method, and the copy in TCRdb shows in-frame clones only, minus some. V and J calls plus clone size are reproduced from that table; the DNA served to infer D and trimming. The sample lists about 69,000 clones, around 87% seen once, with approximately 15% in the top ten. These data are taken from a study of blood T cell repertoires in COVID-19. Study as a whole: Acute and convalescent COVID-19 specimens originated in the United States, Italy and Spain. T cells, B-cell-depleted T cells, or PBMCs supplied cDNA or gDNA.

The clonotype originates from a middle-aged man with COVID-19, enrolled during active disease. The sequencing sample was made of peripheral blood. V is TRBV19 and J is TRBJ2-2, with 7 nucleotides matching TRBD1. CDR3 sequence: CATTGQHNTGELFF. CDR3 bases: TGTGCCACGACGGGACAGCATAACACCGGGGAGCTGTTTTTT.